Below, one T cell receptor (beta chain) is given with its context. What it recognizes is unknown. The entry originates in a study of PD-1 blockade in classical Hodgkin lymphoma. Across the whole study: Patients were given intravenous nivolumab, 3 mg/kg, every 2 weeks.

The data were produced by immunoSEQ multiplex PCR, yet TCRdb's version contains in-frame clones alone and is incomplete. The table includes over 85,000 clones, 90% to 95% detected once. Broader study findings: Whoever responded completely had baseline diversity much like that seen in newly diagnosed patients. Newly diagnosed patients had baseline TCR diversity that was reportedly lower than that of healthy donors. Diversity in CD4+ TCRs, unlike that measured in CD8+ TCRs, had risen significantly by C4D1.

Germline CDR1 and CDR2: SGHTA and FQGNSA. The CDR3 contains 16 residues. The V end lost 4 bases, the J end lost 4 bases, and 19 bases lay between the germline ends. This sample's time point: cycle 4 day 1 (C4D1), after more than five weeks of nivolumab. Every patient was affected by relapse after autologous stem cell transplantation, while exposure to brentuximab vedotin was not uniform. This sequence joins TRBV7-2 and TRBJ2-5; weak D call: TRBD2 (6 bases). The specimen comprised peripheral blood mononuclear cells (PBMCs), sampled before the fourth cycle of nivolumab. This sequence was found in a human donor with classical Hodgkin lymphoma. CDR3 residues: CASSSNPGELRETQYF. CDR3 nucleotide sequence: TGTGCCAGCAGCTCAAACCCGGGAGAGCTGAGAGAGACCCAGTACTTC.